Listed below are T cell receptor beta chains from one sample, sequenced in a study of identical twins. TCRdb reprocessed the 5' RACE reads via MiXCR and lists one record per CDR3 protein. The repertoire has a few hundred thousand distinct CDR3 sequences, 10% to 15% of them found once; the top ten carry just over 7%. Another study also made use of these data, one on yellow fever vaccine responses in identical twins.

Sequencing input: CD8+ T cells sorted from blood. The receptors come from a woman younger than 30 in good health. The CDR3 runs from the conserved cysteine through the conserved F or W. A D gene is named only where the DNA matches it firmly. The size entry is marked missing in some rows and otherwise reads once, few, many or a size class.

CASSLMRGPANTGELFF | TGTGCCAGCAGCTTAATGAGGGGGCCCGCGAACACCGGGGAGCTGTTTTTT | 17 | TRBD1 | TRBJ2-2 | - | TRBV7-6
CSVEGGGSSYNEQFF | TGCAGCGTTGAGGGCGGGGGCAGCTCCTACAATGAGCAGTTCTTC | 15 | - | TRBJ2-1 | many | TRBV29-1
CASSPLTGYTTDTQYF | TGTGCCAGCAGTCCCCTGACAGGCTACACCACAGATACGCAGTATTTT | 16 | - | TRBJ2-3 | few | TRBV27
CPSSLGTSKTDTQYF | TGTCCCAGCAGCTTGGGGACTAGCAAAACAGATACGCAGTATTTT | 15 | TRBD2 | TRBJ2-3 | - | TRBV5-5
CASSFLDRSTDTQYF | TGCGCCAGCAGCTTCCTCGACAGAAGCACAGATACGCAGTATTTT | 15 | - | TRBJ2-3 | many | TRBV5-1
CASSTRQGIQPQHF | TGTGCCAGCAGTACTCGACAGGGGATTCAGCCCCAGCATTTT | 14 | TRBD1 | TRBJ1-5 | once | TRBV6-5
CSVEDVSAQETQYF | TGCAGCGTTGAAGATGTAAGCGCACAAGAGACCCAGTACTTC | 14 | - | TRBJ2-5 | few | TRBV29-1
CASSTETGNEQYF | TGTGCCAGCAGTACCGAGACAGGGAACGAGCAGTACTTC | 13 | TRBD1 | TRBJ2-7 | - | TRBV27
CASSEASGGDTQYF | TGTGCCAGCAGTGAAGCTAGCGGGGGGGATACGCAGTATTTT | 14 | TRBD2 | TRBJ2-3 | many | TRBV6-4
CASSPEGLQYNEQFF | TGTGCCAGCAGCCCCGAGGGACTCCAATACAATGAGCAGTTCTTC | 15 | - | TRBJ2-1 | - | TRBV11-2
CASSQARDSGPQHF | TGCGCCAGCAGCCAAGCCCGGGACAGCGGGCCCCAGCATTTT | 14 | TRBD1 | TRBJ1-5 | - | TRBV4-1
CASSPQFPSYEQYF | TGTGCCAGCAGCCCCCAGTTCCCCTCCTACGAGCAGTACTTC | 14 | - | TRBJ2-7 | few | TRBV28
CASSDRRSREQYF | TGCGCCAGCAGCGATAGACGATCTCGCGAGCAGTACTTC | 13 | - | TRBJ2-7 | - | TRBV4-1
CASSLILTSGIIGHNEQFF | TGTGCCAGCAGTTTAATCCTCACTAGCGGGATAATAGGGCACAATGAGCAGTTCTTC | 19 | TRBD2 | TRBJ2-1 | few | TRBV12-3/TRBV12-4
CASSIIEQYF | TGTGCCAGCAGTATAATCGAGCAGTACTTC | 10 | - | TRBJ2-7 | few | TRBV2